What follows are 5 T cell receptor beta chains derived from one specimen sequenced in a study of cytomegalovirus exposure and HLA in healthy donors. Clones were read by immunoSEQ multiplex PCR, and TCRdb kept only the in-frame ones, dropping some. Here the sample spans 90,000 or so clones, 85% being singletons. The sample taken for sequencing was PBMCs. The receptors stem from a man between 18 and 29 years old in good health and CMV-seropositive.

The V call is TRBV5-1, the J call TRBJ2-1; tentative D call: TRBD2 (6 bases). With 0 bases removed from V and 7 bases from J, the gap between germline ends came to 14 bases. CDR1 is SGHRS and CDR2 is YFSETQ in the germline V gene. This CDR3 has 15 amino acids. The CDR3 here is CASSLAGLVRNEQFF. The CDR3 DNA sequence: TGCGCCAGCAGCTTGGCGGGACTGGTAAGAAATGAGCAGTTCTTC.

The chain uses TRBV7-9 and TRBJ2-6; 9 bases fit TRBD1. Trimming took 5 bases from V and 3 from J; bases not matched to a gene: 8. This CDR3 comprises 17 residues. Germline loops: CDR1 SEHNR, CDR2 FQNEAQ (reference sequence). Here the CDR3 reads CASSPWGQGNGANVLTF. In DNA form, the CDR3 reads TGTGCCAGCAGCCCATGGGGACAGGGCAATGGGGCCAACGTCCTGACTTTC.

This clone has just one count. The rearrangement uses TRBV5-1 and TRBJ1-1, with 10 bases aligning to TRBD1. This CDR3 contains 17 residues. Per germline, CDR1 SGHRS and CDR2 YFSETQ. V dropped 1 base and J dropped 4; count of bases not matched to a gene: 10. The DNA for the CDR3 is TGCGCCAGCAGCTTGATCGGACAGGGGGATTTCGGCACTGAAGCTTTCTTT. Encoded protein: CASSLIGQGDFGTEAFF.

The chain is built from TRBV19 and TRBJ1-5; D may be TRBD1 (6 bases). Germline CDR1 is LNHDA and CDR2 is SQIVND (reference sequence). The CDR3 sequence is 11 residues long. V was pared by 3 bases and J by 14 bases, with 11 bases between. This CDR3 is CASSIQGKEHF. The DNA of the CDR3 is TGTGCCAGTAGTATTCAGGGGAAGGAGCATTTT.

This clone occurred once. The chain recombines TRBV2 with TRBJ2-1, with 11 bases fitting TRBD2. Germline trimming cut 6 bases from V and 4 bases from J; bases unmatched to any gene: 5. CDR1 is SNHLY and CDR2 is FYNNEI in the germline V gene. The CDR3 has 15 residues. The CDR3 nucleotides are TGTGCCAGCAGAGCGACTAGCGGGGATTACAATGAGCAGTTCTTC. This translates into CASRATSGDYNEQFF.